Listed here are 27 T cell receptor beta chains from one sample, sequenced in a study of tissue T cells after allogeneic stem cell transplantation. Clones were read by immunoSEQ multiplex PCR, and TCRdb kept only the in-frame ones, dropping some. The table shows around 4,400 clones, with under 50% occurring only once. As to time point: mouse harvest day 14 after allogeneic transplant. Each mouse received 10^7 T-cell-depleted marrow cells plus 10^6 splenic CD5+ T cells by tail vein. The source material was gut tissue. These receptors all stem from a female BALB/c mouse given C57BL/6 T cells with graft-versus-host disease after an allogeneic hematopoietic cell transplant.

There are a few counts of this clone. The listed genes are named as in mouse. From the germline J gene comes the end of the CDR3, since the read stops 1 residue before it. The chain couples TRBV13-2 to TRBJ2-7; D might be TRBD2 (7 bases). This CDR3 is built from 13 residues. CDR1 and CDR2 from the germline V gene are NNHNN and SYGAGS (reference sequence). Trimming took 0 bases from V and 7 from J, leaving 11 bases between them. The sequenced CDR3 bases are TGTGCCAGCGGTGATGGGGGGGCGCGGGAACAGTAC. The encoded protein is CASGDGGAREQY. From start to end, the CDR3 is CASGDGGAREQYF.

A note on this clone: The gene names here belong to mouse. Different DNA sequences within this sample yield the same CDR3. The sequenced CDR3 bases are TGTGCCAGCAGTCTGGCAGGGCAAGACACCCAGTAC. Translating gives CASSLAGQDTQY. Given in full, the CDR3 is CASSLAGQDTQYF. The gene calls are TRBV26 and TRBJ2-5, with D possibly matching TRBD1 (5 bases). From the germline J gene comes the end of the CDR3, since the read stops 1 residue before it. Trimming stripped 2 bases from V and 3 bases from J, with 6 bases between. CDR1 KGHPV and CDR2 FQNQEV come from the germline V gene (reference sequence). This CDR3 is 13 amino acids long.

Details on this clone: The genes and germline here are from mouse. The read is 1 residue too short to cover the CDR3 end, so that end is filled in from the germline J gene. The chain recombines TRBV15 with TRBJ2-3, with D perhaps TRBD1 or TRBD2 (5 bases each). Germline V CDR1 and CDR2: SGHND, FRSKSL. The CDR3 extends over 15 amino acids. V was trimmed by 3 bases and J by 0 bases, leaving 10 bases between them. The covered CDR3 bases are TGTGCCAGCAGTTTGGGGGAGAATAGTGCAGAAACGCTGTAT. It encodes CASSLGENSAETLY. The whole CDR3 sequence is CASSLGENSAETLYF.

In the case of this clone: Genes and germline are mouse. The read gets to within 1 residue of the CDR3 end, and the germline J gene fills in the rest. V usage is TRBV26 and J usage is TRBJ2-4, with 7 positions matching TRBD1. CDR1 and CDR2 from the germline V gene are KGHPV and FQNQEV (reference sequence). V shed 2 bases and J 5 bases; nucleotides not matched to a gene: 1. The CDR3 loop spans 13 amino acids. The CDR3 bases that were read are TGTGCCAGCAGTCTGGGGGACAGAAACACCTTGTAC. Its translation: CASSLGDRNTLY. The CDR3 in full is CASSLGDRNTLYF.

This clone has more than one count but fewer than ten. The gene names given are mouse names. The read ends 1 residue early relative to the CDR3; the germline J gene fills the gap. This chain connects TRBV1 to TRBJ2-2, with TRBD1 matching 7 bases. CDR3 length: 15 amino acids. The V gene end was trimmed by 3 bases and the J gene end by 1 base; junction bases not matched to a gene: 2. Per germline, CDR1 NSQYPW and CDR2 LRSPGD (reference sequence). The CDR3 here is CTCSARDRNTGQLYF. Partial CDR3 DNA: TGCACCTGCAGTGCCCGGGACAGAAACACCGGGCAGCTCTAC.

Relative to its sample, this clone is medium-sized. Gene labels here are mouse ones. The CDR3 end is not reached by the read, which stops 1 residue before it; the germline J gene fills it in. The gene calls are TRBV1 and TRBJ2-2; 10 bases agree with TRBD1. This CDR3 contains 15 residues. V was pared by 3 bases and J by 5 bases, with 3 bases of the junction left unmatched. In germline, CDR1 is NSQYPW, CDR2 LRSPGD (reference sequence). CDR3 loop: CTCSADRGRTGQLYF. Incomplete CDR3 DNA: TGCACCTGCAGTGCCGACAGGGGGCGGACCGGGCAGCTCTAC.

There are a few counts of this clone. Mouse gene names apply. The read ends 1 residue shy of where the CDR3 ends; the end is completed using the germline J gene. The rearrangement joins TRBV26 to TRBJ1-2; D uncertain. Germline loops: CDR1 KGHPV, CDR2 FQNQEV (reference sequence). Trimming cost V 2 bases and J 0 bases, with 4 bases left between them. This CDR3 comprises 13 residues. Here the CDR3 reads CASSLMTNSDYTF. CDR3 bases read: TGTGCCAGCAGTCTGATGACAAACTCCGACTACACC.

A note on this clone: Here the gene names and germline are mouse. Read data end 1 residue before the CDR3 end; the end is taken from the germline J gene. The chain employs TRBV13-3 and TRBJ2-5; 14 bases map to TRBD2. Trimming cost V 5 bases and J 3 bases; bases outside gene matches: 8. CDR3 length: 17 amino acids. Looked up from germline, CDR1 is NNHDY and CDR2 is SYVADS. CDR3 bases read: TGTGCCAGCAGCCCCGGGACTGGGGGGGCGCGGCAAGACACCCAGTAC. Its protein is CASSPGTGGARQDTQY. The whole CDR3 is CASSPGTGGARQDTQYF.

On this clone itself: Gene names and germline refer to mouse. The CDR3 loop reads CTCSAGISNERLFF. The CDR3 bases that were read are TGCACCTGCAGTGCGGGAATTTCCAACGAAAGATTATTT. The chain has TRBV1 and TRBJ1-4; D is unresolved. The read ends 1 residue before the CDR3 terminus; that terminus is restored from the germline J gene. The V end lost 3 bases, the J end lost 0 bases, and 5 bases lay between the germline ends. Germline CDR1 NSQYPW, CDR2 LRSPGD (reference sequence). There are 14 residues in the CDR3.

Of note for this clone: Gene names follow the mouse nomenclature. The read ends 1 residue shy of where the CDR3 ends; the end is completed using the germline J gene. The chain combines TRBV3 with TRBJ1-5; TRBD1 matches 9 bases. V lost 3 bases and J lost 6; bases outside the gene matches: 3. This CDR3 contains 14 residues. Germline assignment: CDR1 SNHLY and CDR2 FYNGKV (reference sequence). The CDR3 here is CASSLGTGSQAPLF. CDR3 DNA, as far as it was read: TGTGCCAGCAGCTTGGGGACAGGGAGCCAGGCTCCGCTT.

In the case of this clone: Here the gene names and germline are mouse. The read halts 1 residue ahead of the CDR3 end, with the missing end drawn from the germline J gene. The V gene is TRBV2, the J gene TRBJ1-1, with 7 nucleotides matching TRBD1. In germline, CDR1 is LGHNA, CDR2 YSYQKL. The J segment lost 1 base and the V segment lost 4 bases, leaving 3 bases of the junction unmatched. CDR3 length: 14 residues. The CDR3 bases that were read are TGTGCCAGCAGCCCCGGACAGGCGAACACAGAAGTCTTC. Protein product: CASSPGQANTEVF. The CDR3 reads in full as CASSPGQANTEVFF.

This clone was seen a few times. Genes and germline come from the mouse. CDR3 protein: CASSLTDYEQYF. The sequenced part of the CDR3 DNA is TGTGCCAGCAGTCTTACGGACTATGAACAGTAC. J is TRBJ2-7 and V is TRBV26; D remains unclear. The sequence runs out 1 residue before the end of the CDR3; the remainder is reconstructed from the germline J gene. CDR3 length equals 12 residues. Germline loops: CDR1 KGHPV, CDR2 FQNQEV (reference sequence). The V and J ends lost 3 bases and 3 bases respectively, with 6 bases between them.

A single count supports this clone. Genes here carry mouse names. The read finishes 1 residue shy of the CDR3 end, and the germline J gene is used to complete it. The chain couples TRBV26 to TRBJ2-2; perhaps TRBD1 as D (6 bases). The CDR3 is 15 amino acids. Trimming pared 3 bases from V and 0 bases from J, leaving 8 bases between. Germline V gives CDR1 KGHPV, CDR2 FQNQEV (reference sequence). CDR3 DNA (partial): TGTGCCAGCAGTCTCGGGACAACAAACACCGGGCAGCTCTAC. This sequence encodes CASSLGTTNTGQLY. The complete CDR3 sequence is CASSLGTTNTGQLYF.

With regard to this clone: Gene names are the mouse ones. The part of the CDR3 DNA that was read is TGTGCCAGCAGGACAGCTAGTCAAAACACCTTGTAC. Translated, it gives CASRTASQNTLY. The full CDR3 reads CASRTASQNTLYF. The chain is built from TRBV3 and TRBJ2-4, with a tentative D call TRBD1 (5 bases). The sequence runs out 1 residue before the end of the CDR3; the remainder is reconstructed from the germline J gene. This CDR3 region has 13 residues. The germline V gene has CDR1 SNHLY and CDR2 FYNGKV (reference sequence). Trimming removed 6 bases from V and 0 bases from J, with 7 bases in between.

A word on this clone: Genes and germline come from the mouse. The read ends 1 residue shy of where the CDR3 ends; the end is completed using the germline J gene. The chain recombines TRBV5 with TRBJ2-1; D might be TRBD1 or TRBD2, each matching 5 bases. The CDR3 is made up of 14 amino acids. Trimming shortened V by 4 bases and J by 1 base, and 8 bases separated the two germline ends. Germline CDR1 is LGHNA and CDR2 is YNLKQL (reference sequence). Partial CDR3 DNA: TGTGCCAGCAGCCCCCGGGACAACTATGCTGAGCAGTTC. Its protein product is CASSPRDNYAEQF. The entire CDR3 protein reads CASSPRDNYAEQFF.

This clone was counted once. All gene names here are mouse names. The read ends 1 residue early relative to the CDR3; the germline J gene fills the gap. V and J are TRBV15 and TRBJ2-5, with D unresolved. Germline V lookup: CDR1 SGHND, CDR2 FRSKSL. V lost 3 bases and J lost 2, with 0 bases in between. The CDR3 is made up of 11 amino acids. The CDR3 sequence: CASSFQDTQYF. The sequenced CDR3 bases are TGTGCCAGCAGTTTCCAAGACACCCAGTAC.

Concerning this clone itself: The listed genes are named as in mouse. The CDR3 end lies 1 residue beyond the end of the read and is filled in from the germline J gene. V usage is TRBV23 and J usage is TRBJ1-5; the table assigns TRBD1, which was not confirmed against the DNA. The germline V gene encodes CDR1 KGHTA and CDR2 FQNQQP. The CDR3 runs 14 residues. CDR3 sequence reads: CSSSQTGKNQAPLF. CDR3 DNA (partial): TGCTCCAGCAGTCAAACAGGGAAGAACCAGGCTCCGCTT.

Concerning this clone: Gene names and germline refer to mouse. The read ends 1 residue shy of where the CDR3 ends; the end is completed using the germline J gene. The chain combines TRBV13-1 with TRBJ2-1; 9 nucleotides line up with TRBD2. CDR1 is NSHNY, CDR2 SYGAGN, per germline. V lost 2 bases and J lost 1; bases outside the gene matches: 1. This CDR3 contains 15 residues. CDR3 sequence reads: CASSEDWGNYAEQFF. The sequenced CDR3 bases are TGTGCCAGCAGTGAAGACTGGGGGAACTATGCTGAGCAGTTC.

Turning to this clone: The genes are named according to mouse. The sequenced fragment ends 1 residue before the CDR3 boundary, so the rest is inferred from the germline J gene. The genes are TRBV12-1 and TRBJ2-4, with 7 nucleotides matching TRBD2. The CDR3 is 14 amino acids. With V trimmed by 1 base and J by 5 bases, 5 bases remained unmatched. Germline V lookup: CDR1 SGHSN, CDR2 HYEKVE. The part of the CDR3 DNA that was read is TGTGCCAGCTCTCTTGTCTGGGGGATAAACACCTTGTAC. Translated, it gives CASSLVWGINTLY. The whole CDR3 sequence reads CASSLVWGINTLYF.

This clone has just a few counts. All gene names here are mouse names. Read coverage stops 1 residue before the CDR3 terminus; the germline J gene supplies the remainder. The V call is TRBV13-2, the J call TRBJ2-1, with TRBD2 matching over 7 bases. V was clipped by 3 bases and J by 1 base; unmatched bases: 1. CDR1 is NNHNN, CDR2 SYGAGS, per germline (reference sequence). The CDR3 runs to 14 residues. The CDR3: CASGGWGNYAEQFF. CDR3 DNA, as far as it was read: TGTGCCAGCGGTGGCTGGGGGAACTATGCTGAGCAGTTC.

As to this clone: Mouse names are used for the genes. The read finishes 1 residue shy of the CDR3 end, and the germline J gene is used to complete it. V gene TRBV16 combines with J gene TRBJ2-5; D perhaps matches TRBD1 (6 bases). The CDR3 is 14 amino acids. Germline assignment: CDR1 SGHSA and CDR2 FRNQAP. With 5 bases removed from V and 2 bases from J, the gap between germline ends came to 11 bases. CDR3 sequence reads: CASSKQGGQDTQYF. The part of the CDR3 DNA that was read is TGTGCAAGCAGCAAACAGGGTGGCCAAGACACCCAGTAC.

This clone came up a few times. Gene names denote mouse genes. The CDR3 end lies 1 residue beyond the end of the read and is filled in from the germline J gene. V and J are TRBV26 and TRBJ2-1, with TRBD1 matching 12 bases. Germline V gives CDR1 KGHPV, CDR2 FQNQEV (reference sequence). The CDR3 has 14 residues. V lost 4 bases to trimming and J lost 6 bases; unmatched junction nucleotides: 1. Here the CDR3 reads CASSRDRGRAEQFF. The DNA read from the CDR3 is TGTGCCAGCAGTCGGGACAGGGGGCGTGCTGAGCAGTTC.

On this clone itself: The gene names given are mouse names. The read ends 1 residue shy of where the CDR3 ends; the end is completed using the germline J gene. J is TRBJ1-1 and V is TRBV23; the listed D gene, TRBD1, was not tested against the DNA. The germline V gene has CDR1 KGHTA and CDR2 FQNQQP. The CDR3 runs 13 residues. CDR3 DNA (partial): TGCTCCAGCAGCCCCTACAGGATCACAGAAGTCTTC. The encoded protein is CSSSPYRITEVF. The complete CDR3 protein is CSSSPYRITEVFF.

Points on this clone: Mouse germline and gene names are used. CDR3 DNA, as far as it was read: TGTGCCAGCAGTATGGGGGGGTATGAACAGTAC. It codes for CASSMGGYEQY. The entire CDR3 sequence reads CASSMGGYEQYF. This chain links TRBV19 with TRBJ2-7; 7 nucleotides agree with TRBD2. The read halts 1 residue ahead of the CDR3 end, with the missing end drawn from the germline J gene. The V gene end was trimmed by 2 bases and the J gene end by 4 bases; junction bases not matched to a gene: 0. The CDR3 length is 12 residues. CDR1 is FNHDT and CDR2 is SITEND in the germline V gene (reference sequence).

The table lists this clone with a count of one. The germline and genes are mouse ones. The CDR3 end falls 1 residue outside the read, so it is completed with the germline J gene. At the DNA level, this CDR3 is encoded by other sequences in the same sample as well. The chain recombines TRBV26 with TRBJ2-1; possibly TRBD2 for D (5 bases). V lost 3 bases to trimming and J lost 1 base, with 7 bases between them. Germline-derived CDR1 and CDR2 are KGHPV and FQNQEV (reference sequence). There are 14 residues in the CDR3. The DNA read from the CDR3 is TGTGCCAGCAGTCTTCTGGGAAACTATGCTGAGCAGTTC. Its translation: CASSLLGNYAEQF. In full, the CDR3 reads CASSLLGNYAEQFF.

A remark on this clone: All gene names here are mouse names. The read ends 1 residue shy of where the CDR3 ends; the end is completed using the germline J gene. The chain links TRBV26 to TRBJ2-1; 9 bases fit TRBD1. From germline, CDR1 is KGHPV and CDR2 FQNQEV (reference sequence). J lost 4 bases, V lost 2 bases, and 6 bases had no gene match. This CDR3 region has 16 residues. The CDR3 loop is CASSLLGGQGYAEQFF. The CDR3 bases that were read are TGTGCCAGCAGTCTGCTCGGGGGACAGGGATATGCTGAGCAGTTC.

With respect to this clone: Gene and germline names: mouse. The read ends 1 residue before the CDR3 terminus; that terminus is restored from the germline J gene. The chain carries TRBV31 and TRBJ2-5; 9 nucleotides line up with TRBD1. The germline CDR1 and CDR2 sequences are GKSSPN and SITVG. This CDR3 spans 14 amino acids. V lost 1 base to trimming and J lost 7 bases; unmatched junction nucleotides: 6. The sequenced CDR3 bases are TGTGCCTGGAGTCCGGGACAGGGTTTGCACACCCAGTAC. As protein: CAWSPGQGLHTQY. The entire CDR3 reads CAWSPGQGLHTQYF.